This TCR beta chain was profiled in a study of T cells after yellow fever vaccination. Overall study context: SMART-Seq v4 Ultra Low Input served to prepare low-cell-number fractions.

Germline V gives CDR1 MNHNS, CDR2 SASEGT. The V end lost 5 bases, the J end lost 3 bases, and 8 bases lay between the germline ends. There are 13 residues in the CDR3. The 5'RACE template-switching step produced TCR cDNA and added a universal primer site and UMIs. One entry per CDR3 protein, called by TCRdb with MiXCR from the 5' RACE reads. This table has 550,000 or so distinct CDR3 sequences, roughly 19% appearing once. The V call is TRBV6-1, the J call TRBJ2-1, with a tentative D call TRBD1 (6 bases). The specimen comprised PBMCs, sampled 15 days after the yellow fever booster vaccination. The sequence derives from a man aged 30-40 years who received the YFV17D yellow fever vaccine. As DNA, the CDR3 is TGTGCCAGCAGTAAACAGGGCTACAATGAGCAGTTCTTC. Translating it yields CASSKQGYNEQFF.